Following are 30 T cell receptor beta chains from one sample sequenced in a study of CXCR3-negative and CXCR3-positive naive CD8 T cells (dated by TCRdb to about 2019). TCRdb shows the sequencer as NextSeq 550. The Human TCR Profiling Kit (MiLaboratory) was used to make UMI-labeled 5' RACE TRB cDNA libraries. The reads underwent TCRdb reprocessing, giving one record for each CDR3 protein sequence and no DNA. The sample's table lists a count of fewer than 95,000 distinct CDR3 sequences. Of the sample, over 1.5% falls within the top ten clones. Input material: naive CXCR3- CD8+ T cells from blood. Read against the paper, the sample's cell subset or site label means: CD45RO-CCR7+CD27+CD95- naive CD8+ T cells lacking CXCR3 (TNR3-). The receptors here all came from a human donor in good health. Some clones in this sample may be carry-over from other donors' samples.

V and J are TRBV9 and TRBJ2-7; TCRdb gives TRBD1 as the D gene, but with no DNA this cannot be confirmed. Looked up from germline, CDR1 is SGDLS and CDR2 is YYNGEE. The CDR3 consists of 13 residues. CDR3 loop: CASSNPPGNEQYF.

The chain's CDR3 is CASSLDRKSLNTEAFF. The chain joins TRBV11-2 to TRBJ1-1. CDR3 length equals 16 residues. Per the germline V gene, CDR1 is SGHAT and CDR2 is FQNNGV.

The rearrangement links TRBV5-1 to TRBJ2-5. Per the germline V gene, CDR1 is SGHRS and CDR2 is YFSETQ. The length of the CDR3 is 15 residues. CDR3 amino acids: CASTLGNGYQETQYF.

CDR3 sequence reads: CASSVLPYGANVLTF. V is TRBV9 and J is TRBJ2-6. CDR1 is SGDLS, CDR2 YYNGEE, per germline. The CDR3 runs to 15 residues.

This chain joins TRBV7-6 and TRBJ2-7; TCRdb gives TRBD2 as the D gene, but with no DNA this cannot be confirmed. The CDR3 extends over 17 amino acids. Germline V gene lookup returns CDR1 SGHVS and CDR2 FNYEAQ. The CDR3 region is CASSFGSGAHNSYEQYF.

This chain uses TRBV29-1 with TRBJ2-2; absent DNA, TCRdb's TRBD1 call cannot be checked. This CDR3 is built from 15 residues. Germline V lookup: CDR1 SQVTM, CDR2 ANQGSEA. The CDR3 reads CSVLGQGIRAGELFF.

The rearrangement joins TRBV28 to TRBJ2-1; as DNA is missing, the TRBD2 call by TCRdb cannot be tested. Germline V gene sequence: CDR1 MDHEN, CDR2 SYDVKM. The CDR3 length is 15 residues. The CDR3 spells CASSFGTSTYNEQFF. The whole variable domain, remainder taken from reference TRBV28 and TRBJ2-1, is DVKVTQSSRYLVKRTGEKVFLECVQDMDHENMFWYRQDPGLGLRLIYFSYDVKMKEKGDIPEGYSVSREKKERFSLILESASTNQTSMYLCASSFGTSTYNEQFFGPGTRLTVL.

V and J are TRBV4-3 and TRBJ2-7; TCRdb picks TRBD1, but there is no DNA to check that call. Germline V gene sequence: CDR1 LGHNA, CDR2 YSLEER. This CDR3 is built from 15 residues. CDR3 amino acids: CASSQVSAGAYEQYF.

The CDR3 loop reads CASSSTVWGGNEKLFF. The chain employs TRBV12-3 or TRBV12-4 and TRBJ1-4; TCRdb lists TRBD1, though no DNA is available to test this call. This CDR3 contains 16 residues.

This chain uses TRBV19 with TRBJ2-1; TCRdb lists TRBD2, though no DNA is available to test this call. Germline CDR1 and CDR2: LNHDA and SQIVND (reference sequence). The CDR3 totals 15 residues. The CDR3 region is CASSMGRGSYNEQFF.

This chain connects TRBV9 to TRBJ2-5; TCRdb outputs TRBD1, but without DNA this stays unchecked. This CDR3 has 14 residues. Germline V CDR1 and CDR2: SGDLS, YYNGEE. CDR3 sequence: CASSVAGGGETQYF.

The chain is built from TRBV5-1 and TRBJ2-7. Germline assignment: CDR1 SGHRS and CDR2 YFSETQ. The CDR3 spans 13 residues. The CDR3 region is CASSSQGPYEQYF.

The CDR3 sequence is CASSQDPHNGAGGAGQFF. The V gene is TRBV3-1, the J gene TRBJ2-1; TCRdb's D call, TRBD2, is unchecked because there is no DNA. Per germline, CDR1 LGHDT and CDR2 YNNKEL (reference sequence). This CDR3 has 18 residues.

This sequence joins TRBV25-1 and TRBJ2-7; lacking DNA, the TRBD2 call made by TCRdb goes unchecked. CDR3 length: 19 residues. Germline V gives CDR1 MGHDK, CDR2 SYGVNS. The chain's CDR3 is CASAKPSRGRLAGSYEQYF.

The J gene is TRBJ2-1, the V gene TRBV4-3; the TCRdb call, TRBD1, lacks DNA for checking. Germline CDR1 reads LGHNA; CDR2 reads YSLEER. The CDR3 is made up of 13 amino acids. This CDR3 reads CASSQGTIDEQFF.

This chain connects TRBV4-1 to TRBJ1-2. The CDR3 totals 13 residues. The V gene's germline CDR1 is MGHRA and CDR2 YSYEKL. The CDR3 reads CASSQDNSPGYTF.

The genes are TRBV20-1 and TRBJ2-1; there is no DNA to check the TCRdb D call of TRBD1. This CDR3 contains 16 residues. From germline, CDR1 is DFQATT and CDR2 SNEGSKA (reference sequence). The CDR3 reads CSTPGPTLSLYNEQFF.

The chain has TRBV9 and TRBJ2-2; TCRdb returns TRBD2, unconfirmable since there is no DNA. This CDR3 has 16 amino acids. Looked up from germline, CDR1 is SGDLS and CDR2 is YYNGEE. CDR3 region: CASSVASGPSGGELFF.

This chain joins TRBV20-1 and TRBJ1-5; TCRdb selects TRBD1, and the lack of DNA leaves this call unchecked. Germline CDR1 DFQATT, CDR2 SNEGSKA (reference sequence). There are 16 residues in the CDR3. The CDR3 here is CSAIGQAPLSNQPQHF.

This chain links TRBV28 with TRBJ2-7; TCRdb names TRBD1, which stays unverified in the absence of DNA. From germline, CDR1 is MDHEN and CDR2 SYDVKM. CDR3 length: 13 residues. This CDR3 reads CASSLPRAYEQYF. The variable domain in full, with the rest retrieved from reference TRBV28 and TRBJ2-7, is DVKVTQSSRYLVKRTGEKVFLECVQDMDHENMFWYRQDPGLGLRLIYFSYDVKMKEKGDIPEGYSVSREKKERFSLILESASTNQTSMYLCASSLPRAYEQYFGPGTRLTVT.

The chain is built from TRBV28 and TRBJ1-1; TCRdb outputs TRBD1, but without DNA this stays unchecked. The CDR3 runs to 14 residues. The germline V gene encodes CDR1 MDHEN and CDR2 SYDVKM. CDR3 loop: CASSFSRSGTEAFF.

This chain links TRBV5-1 with TRBJ2-1; the TRBD1 assignment by TCRdb is unverifiable without DNA. Germline CDR1 is SGHRS and CDR2 is YFSETQ. The CDR3 totals 14 residues. The CDR3 protein is CASSWTGTYNEQFF.

The V and J genes are TRBV29-1 and TRBJ2-7; TCRdb proposes TRBD2, but this gene call is untestable without DNA. The CDR3 length is 12 residues. CDR1 SQVTM and CDR2 ANQGSEA come from the germline V gene. The CDR3 sequence: CSVRPSGGEQYF.

V is TRBV4-1 and J is TRBJ2-2. The germline gives CDR1 MGHRA, CDR2 YSYEKL. This CDR3 is 14 amino acids long. The CDR3 loop reads CASSQALNTGELFF.

The V gene is TRBV12-3 or TRBV12-4, the J gene TRBJ1-2. The CDR3 runs 12 residues. CDR3 sequence: CASSFSNYGYTF.

The chain is built from TRBV27 and TRBJ2-5. CDR3 length equals 11 residues. Germline-derived CDR1 and CDR2 are MNHEY and SMNVEV (reference sequence). Here the CDR3 reads CASLSGETQYF.

The rearrangement joins TRBV20-1 to TRBJ2-7; TCRdb calls TRBD2, which cannot be checked without DNA. The germline V gene has CDR1 DFQATT and CDR2 SNEGSKA (reference sequence). The CDR3 covers 14 residues. The CDR3 is CSAIPKALSYEQYF.

The chain joins TRBV29-1 to TRBJ2-3; TCRdb's D call of TRBD2 is untestable without DNA. CDR1 SQVTM and CDR2 ANQGSEA come from the germline V gene. The length of the CDR3 is 18 residues. CDR3 protein: CSVELWASGRPDTDTQYF.

The genes are TRBV20-1 and TRBJ2-7; there is no DNA to check the TCRdb D call of TRBD1. CDR1 is DFQATT and CDR2 is SNEGSKA in the germline V gene (reference sequence). The CDR3 is made up of 15 amino acids. CDR3 sequence: CSARDPKGQGIEQYF.

The chain carries TRBV7-8 and TRBJ2-5; TCRdb's D call, TRBD1, is unchecked because there is no DNA. This CDR3 region has 16 residues. Germline CDR1 is SGHVS and CDR2 is FQNEAQ. CDR3 region: CASSLVSRGRGETQYF.